Each of the 25 T cell receptor beta chains below was sequenced from the same sample in a study of T cell responses to AZD1222 COVID-19 vaccine. Method: immunoSEQ multiplex PCR; TCRdb's copy keeps in-frame clones and lacks some. The sample has some 120,000 clones; about nine tenths are singletons. The source was peripheral blood, collected on day 0 of AZD1222 vaccination. The receptor set was obtained from an adult in good health.

The V call is TRBV7-2, the J call TRBJ2-7; unclear D gene. This CDR3 has 13 amino acids. The V and J ends lost 5 bases and 7 bases respectively, with 15 bases between them. Germline V CDR1 and CDR2: SGHTA, FQGNSA. CDR3 in DNA: TGTGCCAGCAGCACACGCCTTTCGGGTGAGCAGTACTTC. Protein sequence: CASSTRLSGEQYF.

The rearrangement joins TRBV14 to TRBJ1-2; no definite D call. This CDR3 has 13 amino acids. Germline V gene sequence: CDR1 SGHDN, CDR2 FVKESK. Trimming pared 2 bases from V and 2 bases from J, leaving 6 bases between. The chain's CDR3 is CASSQQENYGYTF. As DNA, the CDR3 is TGTGCCAGCAGCCAACAGGAGAACTATGGCTACACCTTC.

The chain combines TRBV5-6 with TRBJ1-1, with D possibly TRBD1 on 6 matching bases. The CDR3 sequence is 15 residues long. Germline V gene lookup returns CDR1 SGHDT and CDR2 YYEEEE. V dropped 0 bases and J dropped 6 bases, with 15 bases sitting between them. The CDR3 nucleotides read TGTGCCAGCAGCTTGGGGTACAGGGTGCGGGCTGAAGCTTTCTTT. This gives the protein CASSLGYRVRAEAFF. The whole variable domain, filled in from reference TRBV5-6 and TRBJ1-1, reads DAGVTQSPTHLIKTRGQQVTLRCSPKSGHDTVSWYQQALGQGPQFIFQYYEEEERQRGNFPDRFSGHQFPNYSSELNVNALLLGDSALYLCASSLGYRVRAEAFFGQGTRLTVV.

This rearrangement joins TRBV28 to TRBJ1-4, with D possibly TRBD1 on 5 matching bases. Trimming left V 8 bases short and J 2 bases short, with 15 bases between. Germline CDR1 and CDR2: MDHEN and SYDVKM. CDR3 length: 15 residues. The CDR3: CASDSPGATNEKLFF. CDR3 sequence (DNA): TGTGCCAGCGACTCCCCCGGGGCTACTAATGAAAAACTGTTTTTT. Filled out from reference TRBV28 and TRBJ1-4, the complete variable domain reads DVKVTQSSRYLVKRTGEKVFLECVQDMDHENMFWYRQDPGLGLRLIYFSYDVKMKEKGDIPEGYSVSREKKERFSLILESASTNQTSMYLCASDSPGATNEKLFFGSGTQLSVL.

V and J are TRBV20-1 and TRBJ2-2; no firm D call. Looked up from germline, CDR1 is DFQATT and CDR2 is SNEGSKA (reference sequence). The CDR3 has 10 residues. The CDR3, as DNA: TGCAGCGCCCTCCGCGGGGAGCTGTTTTTT. Translated, it gives CSALRGELFF.

V gene TRBV6-5 combines with J gene TRBJ1-1, with D perhaps matching TRBD1 (5 bases). Germline V gene data show CDR1 as MNHEY and CDR2 as SVGAGI. The V end was cut by 8 bases, the J end by 0 bases, with 16 bases between. The CDR3 sequence is 15 residues long. DNA of the CDR3: TGTGCCAGCTCGGAGGGGTCGGCCATGAACACTGAAGCTTTCTTT. Amino acid sequence: CASSEGSAMNTEAFF.

This clone was seen just once. In DNA, the CDR3 is TGTGCCAGCAGTCCCCGGCAAATGGGACGGGAGACCCAGTACTTC. Translating it yields CASSPRQMGRETQYF. The chain combines TRBV5-6 with TRBJ2-5, with D tentatively TRBD1 or TRBD2 (5 bases each). V dropped 5 bases and J dropped 5 bases, with 19 bases sitting between them. Germline loops: CDR1 SGHDT, CDR2 YYEEEE. CDR3 length: 15 residues.

This chain joins TRBV4-3 and TRBJ2-5, with 9 nucleotides matching TRBD2. The CDR3 runs to 17 residues. After removal of 2 bases from V and 3 bases from J, the junction contained 10 bases not matched to a gene. Germline V gene data show CDR1 as LGHNA and CDR2 as YSLEER. The CDR3 coding sequence is TGCGCCAGCAGCCAAAGAGGGCAGCGGGGGGTCGAAGAGACCCAGTACTTC. Residues: CASSQRGQRGVEETQYF.

The chain recombines TRBV30 with TRBJ1-1; maybe TRBD1 (5 bases). Trimming shortened V by 2 bases and J by 5 bases, and 12 bases separated the two germline ends. In germline, CDR1 is GTSNPN, CDR2 SVGIG (reference sequence). The CDR3 is made up of 13 amino acids. The CDR3 here is CAWSRQGRTEAFF. The CDR3 region has the DNA TGTGCCTGGAGTCGTCAGGGTAGAACTGAAGCTTTCTTT. The full variable domain, its missing parts supplied by reference TRBV30 and TRBJ1-1, is SQTIHQWPATLVQPVGSPLSLECTVEGTSNPNLYWYRQAAGRGLQLLFYSVGIGQISSEVPQNLSASRPQDRQFILSSKKLLLSDSGFYLCAWSRQGRTEAFFGQGTRLTVV.

The chain has TRBV6-6 and TRBJ1-3; TRBD1 matches 7 bases. There are 15 residues in the CDR3. Germline V gives CDR1 MNHNY, CDR2 SVGAGI (reference sequence). V lost 6 bases to trimming and J lost 9 bases; unmatched junction nucleotides: 14. CDR3 protein: CASSRSETGSRTIYF. For the CDR3, the DNA is TGTGCCAGCAGCCGCTCGGAGACAGGGAGTCGCACCATATATTTT.

This rearrangement joins TRBV5-1 to TRBJ1-4; weak D call: TRBD1 (5 bases). Trimming took 4 bases from V and 0 from J, leaving 10 bases between them. From germline, CDR1 is SGHRS and CDR2 YFSETQ. The CDR3 is 15 residues long. The CDR3 nucleotides read TGCGCCAGCAGCAGCCAGGGAGCAACTAATGAAAAACTGTTTTTT. It yields the protein CASSSQGATNEKLFF.

V is TRBV7-9 and J is TRBJ1-1; D unresolved. CDR3 length equals 13 residues. V lost 5 bases, J lost 0 bases, and 7 bases lay in between. The germline V gene encodes CDR1 SEHNR and CDR2 FQNEAQ (reference sequence). The CDR3 protein is CASSQQLNTEAFF. The CDR3 region has the DNA TGTGCCAGCAGCCAACAGCTGAACACTGAAGCTTTCTTT.

The V gene is TRBV20-1, the J gene TRBJ2-7; 11 nucleotides line up with TRBD2. Trimming cost V 3 bases and J 1 base; bases outside gene matches: 5. The CDR3 length is 15 residues. Per the germline V gene, CDR1 is DFQATT and CDR2 is SNEGSKA (reference sequence). The CDR3 region is CSASGLAGGSYEQYF. The CDR3 nucleotides are TGCAGTGCTAGTGGGCTAGCGGGGGGATCCTACGAGCAGTACTTC.

This clone has a single count. An end of the junction differs from the germline gene, which may be a read error. The chain combines TRBV7-8 with TRBJ1-1; the D is unclear. CDR1 SGHVS and CDR2 FQNEAQ come from the germline V gene. This CDR3 spans 15 amino acids. The CDR3 DNA follows: TGCGCCACTCATTGGGTGCGGGCTTCGAACACTGAAGCTTTCTTT. The encoded protein is CATHWVRASNTEAFF.

The CDR3 is CASSPARWRTEAFF. DNA of the CDR3: TGTGCCAGCAGCCCCGCACGGTGGAGGACTGAAGCTTTCTTT. The rearrangement joins TRBV11-2 to TRBJ1-1; D gene ambiguous. Trimming stripped 5 bases from V and 5 bases from J, with 15 bases between. The germline CDR1 and CDR2 sequences are SGHAT and FQNNGV. This CDR3 spans 14 amino acids.

The chain combines TRBV7-6 with TRBJ2-7; D might be TRBD1 (7 bases). Germline V lookup: CDR1 SGHVS, CDR2 FNYEAQ. Deletions cut 6 bases from V and 5 bases from J, with 20 bases between. This CDR3 has 15 residues. CDR3 sequence reads: CASRPQGGDSHEQYF. In nucleotides, the CDR3 is TGTGCCAGCAGGCCCCAGGGGGGCGATTCCCACGAGCAGTACTTC.

A single count supports this clone. The rearrangement links TRBV19 to TRBJ1-1; D perhaps matches TRBD1 (6 bases). The CDR3 sequence is 14 residues long. CDR1 and CDR2 from the germline V gene are LNHDA and SQIVND (reference sequence). Trimming shortened V by 7 bases and J by 6 bases, and 18 bases separated the two germline ends. The DNA of the CDR3 is TGTGCCAGTAAAGGGCAAGGGGGAGGGTCTGAAGCTTTCTTT. It specifies CASKGQGGGSEAFF. The entire variable domain, with the rest obtained from reference TRBV19 and TRBJ1-1, is as follows: DGGITQSPKYLFRKEGQNVTLSCEQNLNHDAMYWYRQDPGQGLRLIYYSQIVNDFQKGDIAEGYSVSREKKESFPLTVTSAQKNPTAFYLCASKGQGGGSEAFFGQGTRLTVV.

This clone has only a few counts. The chain has TRBV7-9 and TRBJ2-7; D ambiguous. V lost 5 bases and J 4 bases, leaving 6 bases between the germline ends. The CDR3 spans 11 residues. Germline V gene sequence: CDR1 SEHNR, CDR2 FQNEAQ (reference sequence). The CDR3 spells CASSRRYEQYF. DNA for the CDR3: TGTGCCAGCAGCCGGCGGTACGAGCAGTACTTC.

The chain carries TRBV18 and TRBJ1-5; D ambiguous. Trimming left V 2 bases short and J 9 bases short, with 14 bases between. This CDR3 spans 14 amino acids. Germline CDR1 is KGHSH and CDR2 is LQKENI. The CDR3 sequence: CASSPGRALWPQHF. CDR3 sequence (DNA): TGTGCCAGCTCACCAGGAAGGGCCCTATGGCCCCAGCATTTT.

The chain is built from TRBV24-1 and TRBJ2-2, with D maybe TRBD2 (6 bases). Germline CDR1 reads KGHDR; CDR2 reads SFDVKD. This CDR3 is built from 14 residues. V was cut by 6 bases and J by 5 bases, with 12 bases left in between. The CDR3 DNA follows: TGTGCCACCAGTTATCCCGGGGGTACCGGGGAGCTGTTTTTT. Protein sequence: CATSYPGGTGELFF.

This clone was observed once. This chain connects TRBV5-1 to TRBJ1-1; D gene uncertain. Germline CDR1 and CDR2: SGHRS and YFSETQ. V lost 2 bases to trimming and J lost 1 base, with 3 bases between them. The CDR3 loop spans 12 amino acids. CDR3 loop: CASSFGNTEAFF. CDR3 coding DNA: TGCGCCAGCAGCTTCGGGAACACTGAAGCTTTCTTT.

The V gene is TRBV3-1 (or the pseudogene TRBV3-2), the J gene TRBJ1-5, with 7 bases lining up with TRBD1. The CDR3 is made up of 17 amino acids. Trimming cost V 3 bases and J 0 bases; bases outside gene matches: 8. Germline V lookup: CDR1 LGHDT, CDR2 YNNKEL (reference sequence). CDR3 in amino acids: CASSQHRGTDSNQPQHF. CDR3 coding DNA: TGTGCCAGCAGCCAGCACCGAGGGACAGATAGCAATCAGCCCCAGCATTTT.

This clone was detected once. This chain joins TRBV11-2 and TRBJ1-2, with 7 bases lining up with TRBD1. Looked up from germline, CDR1 is SGHAT and CDR2 is FQNNGV. Trimming removed 1 base from V and 4 bases from J; junction bases left unmatched: 6. The CDR3 has 15 amino acids. CDR3 loop: CASSLGSGGGYGYTF. CDR3 nucleotide sequence: TGTGCCAGCAGCTTAGGCTCAGGGGGTGGCTATGGCTACACCTTC. The full variable domain, with the rest looked up from reference TRBV11-2 and TRBJ1-2, is EAGVAQSPRYKIIEKRQSVAFWCNPISGHATLYWYQQILGQGPKLLIQFQNNGVVDDSQLPKDRFSAERLKGVDSTLKIQPAKLEDSAVYLCASSLGSGGGYGYTFGSGTRLTVV.

The chain links TRBV5-4 to TRBJ2-2; 12 nucleotides agree with TRBD1. From germline, CDR1 is SGHNT and CDR2 YYREEE (reference sequence). The CDR3 loop spans 19 amino acids. V lost 4 bases and J lost 0; bases outside the gene matches: 10. CDR3 in DNA: TGTGCCAGCAGCCCTCCGGGACAGGGGGCTCGGCCGAACACCGGGGAGCTGTTTTTT. It encodes CASSPPGQGARPNTGELFF. Full variable domain (rest looked up from reference TRBV5-4 and TRBJ2-2): ETGVTQSPTHLIKTRGQQVTLRCSSQSGHNTVSWYQQALGQGPQFIFQYYREEENGRGNFPPRFSGLQFPNYSSELNVNALELDDSALYLCASSPPGQGARPNTGELFFGEGSRLTVL.

J is TRBJ1-6 and V is TRBV4-1; D is ambiguous. The V gene lost 0 bases and the J gene lost 9 bases, with 12 bases spanning the gap. Germline lookup yields CDR1 MGHRA and CDR2 YSYEKL. The length of the CDR3 is 15 residues. The CDR3 nucleotides read TGCGCCAGCAGCCAAGACTCCGGAAGAGGTTCACCCCTCCACTTT. Protein: CASSQDSGRGSPLHF.